One T cell receptor (beta chain) is described in this entry. These data are taken from a study of blood T cell repertoires in COVID-19. Overall study: COVID-19 samples, acute and convalescent, were from the United States, Italy and Spain.

Participants spanned ages about 18 to 95 years and resided in around 25 US areas. Two negative PCRs, clearance, or symptom resolution were required of recovered Cohort 3 donors. Sequencing was performed with immunoSEQ multiplex PCR; in TCRdb, only in-frame clones are kept and a portion is missing. There are 110,000 to 150,000 clones in the sample; approximately 83% occur only once, and around 10% lies in the top ten. The receptor's source is a man aged 50 or older who had recovered from COVID-19. Sequencing was performed on PBMCs or T cells enriched from blood (not recorded which).

Here the CDR3 DNA reads TGTGCCAGCAGTACCGGGACAGGAGCCTACGAGCAGTACTTC. Translating gives CASSTGTGAYEQYF. The chain recombines TRBV27 with TRBJ2-7, with 8 bases lining up with TRBD1. Germline assignment: CDR1 MNHEY and CDR2 SMNVEV (reference sequence). The ends lost 5 bases at V and 2 bases at J; junction bases unmatched: 5. The CDR3 contains 14 residues.